One sample yielded the 32 T cell receptor beta chains listed below, sequenced in a study of technical replicates of blood from several donors. TCRdb's copy holds only in-frame clones and misses some; the assay was immunoSEQ multiplex PCR. The sample consists of under 95,000 clones, more than 95% of them appearing once. The sample comprised T cells isolated from PBMCs. These receptors came from a human donor in good health.

This chain uses TRBV7-3 with TRBJ2-7, with 11 bases identical to TRBD1. Germline trimming cut 5 bases from V and 6 bases from J; bases unmatched to any gene: 9. Looked up from germline, CDR1 is SGHTA and CDR2 is FQGTGA. The CDR3 is 15 amino acids. CDR3 residues: CASSPGTGGVSEQYF. DNA for the CDR3: TGTGCCAGCAGCCCCGGGACAGGGGGGGTTAGCGAGCAGTACTTC.

This rearrangement joins TRBV5-1 to TRBJ2-1; TRBD2 matches 8 bases. Germline values: CDR1 SGHRS, CDR2 YFSETQ. The CDR3 totals 16 residues. J was trimmed by 0 bases and V by 4 bases; bases with no gene match: 6. CDR3 in amino acids: CASSPGLGDSYNEQFF. As DNA, the CDR3 is TGCGCCAGCAGCCCGGGACTAGGGGACTCCTACAATGAGCAGTTCTTC.

V is TRBV18 and J is TRBJ1-4, with a weak D call TRBD1 (5 bases). In germline, CDR1 is KGHSH, CDR2 LQKENI. This CDR3 comprises 13 residues. V was trimmed by 5 bases and J by 5 bases, leaving 9 bases between them. The CDR3 loop reads CASSAGQNEKLFF. The CDR3 DNA is TGTGCCAGCTCAGCAGGGCAAAATGAAAAACTGTTTTTT.

The chain couples TRBV11-2 to TRBJ2-7, with a possible D match to TRBD1 (6 bases). The CDR3 sequence is 14 residues long. Germline-derived CDR1 and CDR2 are SGHAT and FQNNGV. V lost 5 bases and J 0 bases, leaving 11 bases between the germline ends. This CDR3 is CASSADRSSYEQYF. CDR3 bases: TGTGCCAGCAGCGCCGACAGGAGCTCCTACGAGCAGTACTTC. The complete variable domain, with remaining parts taken from reference TRBV11-2 and TRBJ2-7, reads EAGVAQSPRYKIIEKRQSVAFWCNPISGHATLYWYQQILGQGPKLLIQFQNNGVVDDSQLPKDRFSAERLKGVDSTLKIQPAKLEDSAVYLCASSADRSSYEQYFGPGTRLTVT.

The rearrangement links TRBV7-6 to TRBJ2-2; weak D call: TRBD2 (5 bases). CDR1 is SGHVS, CDR2 FNYEAQ, per germline. CDR3 size: 17 residues. V was shortened by 1 base and J by 4 bases, with 16 bases between the two germline ends. The CDR3 DNA reads TGTGCCAGCAGCTTAGTAGGACCCGGGATACGCACCGGGGAGCTGTTTTTT. This encodes CASSLVGPGIRTGELFF.

The V and J genes are TRBV5-8 and TRBJ2-3; D is perhaps TRBD2 (6 bases). In germline, CDR1 is SGHTS, CDR2 YDEGEE. Trimming removed 5 bases at V and 0 bases at J, with 16 bases between. The CDR3 consists of 16 residues. The CDR3 spells CASSSGTPKSTDTQYF. The CDR3 DNA reads TGTGCCAGCAGTTCCGGGACTCCCAAGAGCACAGATACGCAGTATTTT. The variable domain in full, with the rest retrieved from reference TRBV5-8 and TRBJ2-3, is EAGVTQSPTHLIKTRGQQATLRCSPISGHTSVYWYQQALGLGLQFLLWYDEGEERNRGNFPPRFSGRQFPNYSSELNVNALELEDSALYLCASSSGTPKSTDTQYFGPGTRLTVL.

This chain uses TRBV27 with TRBJ2-2; D gene ambiguous. The CDR3 length is 15 residues. The V gene's germline CDR1 is MNHEY and CDR2 SMNVEV (reference sequence). Trimming stripped 0 bases from V and 2 bases from J, with 7 bases between. The DNA of the CDR3 is TGTGCCAGCAGTTTATCCTCCTACAACACCGGGGAGCTGTTTTTT. Translated: CASSLSSYNTGELFF.

This clone appeared once. This rearrangement joins TRBV5-6 to TRBJ1-3, with TRBD1 as a possible D gene (6 bases). The CDR3 totals 15 residues. Germline V gene lookup returns CDR1 SGHDT and CDR2 YYEEEE. With 5 bases removed from V and 0 bases from J, the gap between germline ends came to 12 bases. The CDR3 sequence is CASSKTGISGNTIYF. The CDR3 nucleotides read TGTGCCAGCAGTAAGACAGGAATCTCTGGAAACACCATATATTTT.

This rearrangement joins TRBV29-1 to TRBJ1-1, with D perhaps TRBD1 (6 bases). CDR3 length: 13 residues. Germline V gene data show CDR1 as SQVTM and CDR2 as ANQGSEA. The ends were cut back, 6 bases at V and 1 base at J, with 12 bases in the middle. The CDR3 DNA follows: TGCAGCGTCGTCGGACAGCCGAACACTGAAGCTTTCTTT. Translated, it gives CSVVGQPNTEAFF.

The rearrangement joins TRBV10-3 to TRBJ2-7; the match to TRBD2 covers 7 bases. Germline V lookup: CDR1 ENHRY, CDR2 SYGVKD. The CDR3 spans 15 residues. Trimming took 9 bases from V and 2 from J; bases not matched to a gene: 13. CDR3 amino acids: CAIRGTAAGAYEQYF. The CDR3 nucleotides read TGTGCCATACGGGGAACGGCTGCGGGGGCCTACGAGCAGTACTTC.

DNA of the CDR3: TGTGCCAGCAGTTTCTTGTCTTTTGGGGACACCCAACGCCTCGGTATTCAGTACTTC. Its translation is CASSFLSFGDTQRLGIQYF. The chain recombines TRBV27 with TRBJ2-4; maybe TRBD1 (6 bases). Germline CDR1 and CDR2: MNHEY and SMNVEV (reference sequence). The CDR3 loop spans 19 amino acids. V was clipped by 3 bases and J by 10 bases, with 31 bases between them.

The genes are TRBV6-5 and TRBJ2-1, with a tentative D call TRBD2 (5 bases). CDR3 length: 13 residues. Germline CDR1 and CDR2: MNHEY and SVGAGI. Trimming removed 2 bases from V and 7 bases from J, with 9 bases in between. As DNA, the CDR3 is TGTGCCAGCAGTTACCTGCTAGCAAATGAGCAGTTCTTC. This sequence encodes CASSYLLANEQFF.

The CDR3 loop is CASSSSAGISPLHF. In DNA, the CDR3 is TGTGCCAGCAGCTCCTCGGCAGGGATTTCACCCCTCCACTTT. The genes are TRBV6-6 and TRBJ1-6; perhaps TRBD1 as D (5 bases). Germline V gene data show CDR1 as MNHNY and CDR2 as SVGAGI (reference sequence). Trimming stripped 6 bases from V and 9 bases from J, with 15 bases between. This CDR3 is built from 14 residues.

V is TRBV28 and J is TRBJ2-7; no reliable D call. The CDR3 has 13 amino acids. Trimming cost V 5 bases and J 11 bases, with 19 bases left between them. The germline V gene has CDR1 MDHEN and CDR2 SYDVKM. CDR3 DNA sequence: TGTGCCAGCAGTCCTCGCGCCCGAGGAGATAAGTACTTC. This sequence encodes CASSPRARGDKYF.

The chain recombines TRBV4-1 with TRBJ1-1, with 8 bases lining up with TRBD1. This CDR3 contains 14 residues. V was clipped by 0 bases and J by 8 bases; unmatched bases: 5. The germline CDR1 and CDR2 sequences are MGHRA and YSYEKL. In DNA form, the CDR3 reads TGCGCCAGCAGCCAAGAGGACAGGGATGTCGAAGCTTTCTTT. Translating gives CASSQEDRDVEAFF.

This chain joins TRBV4-1 and TRBJ1-2; TRBD1 might be the D (6 bases). The ends were cut back, 1 base at V and 7 bases at J, with 16 bases in the middle. Germline CDR1 is MGHRA and CDR2 is YSYEKL. The CDR3 contains 15 residues. The DNA of the CDR3 is TGCGCCAGCAGCCAAGCCCAGGGGACCGTTGGTGGCTACACCTTC. As protein: CASSQAQGTVGGYTF.

The rearrangement links TRBV18 to TRBJ2-7, with 11 bases aligning to TRBD2. The CDR3 has 16 residues. The germline V gene encodes CDR1 KGHSH and CDR2 LQKENI. The junction had 6 bases not matched to a gene; V was cut back by 2 bases and J by 3 bases. The CDR3 DNA follows: TGTGCCAGCTCACCAGCGGGCGGACTAGCGGGCTACGAGCAGTACTTC. Encoded protein: CASSPAGGLAGYEQYF.

The J gene is TRBJ1-1, the V gene TRBV2, with D possibly TRBD1 on 6 matching bases. CDR3 length: 15 residues. Per germline, CDR1 SNHLY and CDR2 FYNNEI. With 5 bases removed from V and 4 bases from J, the gap between germline ends came to 17 bases. The CDR3 bases are TGTGCCAGCAGTCCCTCTCCGGGGGGCGTCACTGAAGCTTTCTTT. Encoded protein: CASSPSPGGVTEAFF.

V and J are TRBV15 and TRBJ1-5; the match to TRBD1 covers 7 bases. From germline, CDR1 is LNHNV and CDR2 YYDKDF (reference sequence). This CDR3 contains 13 residues. J gave up 4 bases and V 5 bases, and 2 bases lay outside the gene matches. The CDR3 DNA reads TGTGCCACCAGCGTACAGGGGAATCAGCCCCAGCATTTT. Translation: CATSVQGNQPQHF.

In nucleotides, the CDR3 is TGTGCCAGCAGCGCCGGGACTAGCGGGGCCTACGAGCAGTACTTC. This encodes CASSAGTSGAYEQYF. The chain has TRBV7-8 and TRBJ2-7, with 13 bases identical to TRBD2. CDR3 length: 15 residues. Germline V lookup: CDR1 SGHVS, CDR2 FQNEAQ. V gave up 5 bases and J gave up 2 bases; unmatched junction bases: 3.

The DNA for the CDR3 is TGTGCCAGCAGCGTCTCGGGAGAAGGTGAGCAGTTCTTC. Its protein product is CASSVSGEGEQFF. This chain joins TRBV9 and TRBJ2-1, with D possibly matching TRBD2 (6 bases). V was shortened by 2 bases and J by 9 bases, with 12 bases between the two germline ends. The CDR3 sequence is 13 residues long. Germline V CDR1 and CDR2: SGDLS, YYNGEE. The full variable domain, in which reference TRBV9 and TRBJ2-1 provide the parts outside the CDR3, is DSGVTQTPKHLITATGQRVTLRCSPRSGDLSVYWYQQSLDQGLQFLIQYYNGEERAKGNILERFSAQQFPDLHSELNLSSLELGDSALYFCASSVSGEGEQFFGPGTRLTVL.

The genes are TRBV7-2 and TRBJ2-1; D call uncertain. Trimming removed 1 base from V and 14 bases from J, with 12 bases in between. The CDR3 length is 12 residues. CDR1 and CDR2 from the germline V gene are SGHTA and FQGNSA. This CDR3 reads CASSLGTVREFF. DNA of the CDR3: TGTGCCAGCAGCTTAGGAACCGTTAGAGAGTTCTTC.

The chain recombines TRBV19 with TRBJ1-6; the match to TRBD1 covers 8 bases. This CDR3 has 14 residues. Trimming cost V 5 bases and J 10 bases; bases outside gene matches: 7. Germline V lookup: CDR1 LNHDA, CDR2 SQIVND (reference sequence). The CDR3 reads CASSAQGVVSPLHF. The CDR3 region has the DNA TGTGCCAGTAGTGCACAGGGGGTAGTCTCACCCCTCCACTTT.

The V call is TRBV2, the J call TRBJ1-5; D is unresolved. The CDR3 is 12 residues long. CDR1 is SNHLY and CDR2 is FYNNEI in the germline V gene. With 2 bases removed from V and 6 bases from J, the gap between germline ends came to 5 bases. The CDR3: CASSESGQPQHF. For the CDR3, the DNA is TGTGCCAGCAGTGAATCGGGTCAGCCCCAGCATTTT.

This chain joins TRBV6-6 and TRBJ2-7; 10 bases agree with TRBD2. J was trimmed by 3 bases and V by 4 bases; bases with no gene match: 9. CDR3 size: 16 residues. Germline V gene lookup returns CDR1 MNHNY and CDR2 SVGAGI (reference sequence). CDR3 amino acids: CASSWASGGLLYEQYF. DNA for the CDR3: TGTGCCAGCAGTTGGGCTAGCGGGGGCTTGCTCTACGAGCAGTACTTC.

This chain connects TRBV2 to TRBJ2-5; D possibly corresponds to TRBD1 (6 bases). The CDR3 is made up of 14 amino acids. Germline V CDR1 and CDR2: SNHLY, FYNNEI. V gave up 5 bases and J gave up 4 bases, with 14 bases separating them. This CDR3 is CASSQGRLAETQYF. The CDR3 nucleotides read TGTGCCAGCAGTCAGGGGCGGTTGGCAGAGACCCAGTACTTC.

The J gene is TRBJ2-1, the V gene TRBV29-1, with 8 bases matching TRBD2. Germline trimming cut 2 bases from V and 2 bases from J; bases unmatched to any gene: 5. Germline V gene sequence: CDR1 SQVTM, CDR2 ANQGSEA. This CDR3 contains 15 residues. CDR3 in amino acids: CSVELAGGPYNEQFF. In nucleotides, the CDR3 is TGCAGCGTTGAATTGGCGGGAGGACCCTACAATGAGCAGTTCTTC.

In nucleotides, the CDR3 is TGTGCCAGCAGCCTCCTGGGACTAGCGGGAGCTGCCTCTTCCTACAATGAGCAGTTCTTC. Protein sequence: CASSLLGLAGAASSYNEQFF. The rearrangement links TRBV5-5 to TRBJ2-1; 14 bases agree with TRBD2. After removal of 4 bases from V and 1 base from J, the junction contained 13 bases not matched to a gene. This CDR3 is 20 amino acids long. Germline CDR1 SGHKS, CDR2 YYEKEE (reference sequence). Full variable domain (rest looked up from reference TRBV5-5 and TRBJ2-1): DAGVTQSPTHLIKTRGQQVTLRCSPISGHKSVSWYQQVLGQGPQFIFQYYEKEERGRGNFPDRFSARQFPNYSSELNVNALLLGDSALYLCASSLLGLAGAASSYNEQFFGPGTRLTVL.

This chain uses TRBV28 with TRBJ2-1; 8 bases are shared with TRBD1. Germline V CDR1 and CDR2: MDHEN, SYDVKM. V shed 8 bases and J 5 bases; nucleotides not matched to a gene: 2. CDR3 size: 12 residues. The CDR3 nucleotides read TGTGCCAGCGGACAGGGAGACAATGAGCAGTTCTTC. Protein sequence: CASGQGDNEQFF.

The J gene is TRBJ2-1, the V gene TRBV5-1; D not resolved. Germline CDR1 SGHRS, CDR2 YFSETQ. The V end was cut by 4 bases, the J end by 0 bases, with 5 bases between. The length of the CDR3 is 13 residues. CDR3: CASSESSYNEQFF. The CDR3, as DNA: TGCGCCAGCAGCGAGAGCTCCTACAATGAGCAGTTCTTC.

The chain is built from TRBV28 and TRBJ1-1; D possibly corresponds to TRBD1 (6 bases). CDR1 and CDR2 (germline): MDHEN, SYDVKM. V was shortened by 1 base and J by 11 bases, with 11 bases between the two germline ends. This CDR3 spans 12 amino acids. CDR3 loop: CASSLYRDEAFF. Written as DNA, the CDR3 is TGTGCCAGCAGTTTATACAGGGATGAGGCTTTCTTT.

This sequence joins TRBV19 and TRBJ1-1; perhaps TRBD1 as D (5 bases). Germline V gene data show CDR1 as LNHDA and CDR2 as SQIVND (reference sequence). The CDR3 is made up of 15 amino acids. V was clipped by 6 bases and J by 0 bases, with 14 bases between them. The CDR3: CASSLKQVMNTEAFF. The CDR3, as DNA: TGTGCCAGTAGCCTCAAACAGGTTATGAACACTGAAGCTTTCTTT.